This T cell receptor (beta chain) was identified during a study of shared clonotypes between healthy human individuals. Findings and caveats of the study: An anticipated effect of sequencing depth on clonotype sharing among donors was recognized.

Note on this clone: Its cognate antigen is unknown. This may stem from a read error, because a much larger clone lies one nucleotide away.

The authors split each subset's genomic DNA evenly across several immunoSEQ plates. Sequencing used immunoSEQ multiplex PCR; TCRdb keeps in-frame clones, though not all of them. Of 450,000 to 500,000 clones listed, roughly 80% are singletons. Healthy HIV-negative adults with no recent acute infections or vaccinations were recruited as donors. Per the germline V gene, CDR1 is LNHNV and CDR2 is YYDKDF (reference sequence). The CDR3 contains 15 residues. Sequencing input: PBMCs. The rearrangement uses TRBV15 and TRBJ1-4; a weak D match, TRBD1 (6 bases). The TCR was taken from a woman aged 40 to 55 in good health. Some clones in this sample may be carry-over from other donors' samples. As DNA, the CDR3 is TGTGCCACCGGCAGACTACAGGGCCTTAATGAAAAACTGTTTTTT. Protein product: CATGRLQGLNEKLFF.